The 18 T cell receptor beta chains below all came from one sample that was sequenced in a study of OX40 agonist ivuxolimab in advanced cancers. Method: immunoSEQ multiplex PCR; TCRdb's copy keeps in-frame clones and lacks some. The data contain 30,000 to 35,000 clones, around 80% of them singletons. The input for sequencing was CD4+ or CD8+ T cells sorted from blood, taken in a trial of the OX40 agonist ivuxolimab. The receptor set was obtained from an adult with an advanced solid tumor such as melanoma, head and neck, liver or kidney cancer.

The chain links TRBV5-1 to TRBJ2-2, with D tentatively TRBD2 (6 bases). Germline CDR1 is SGHRS and CDR2 is YFSETQ. Between the trimmed V and J ends, which lost 0 bases and 4 bases, there was a span of 13 bases. The CDR3 extends over 16 amino acids. In DNA form, the CDR3 reads TGCGCCAGCAGCTTGGATGGGGGAGGAAGCACCGGGGAGCTGTTTTTT. It translates to CASSLDGGGSTGELFF.

The chain employs TRBV7-9 and TRBJ2-1, with D possibly matching TRBD2 (6 bases). Germline CDR1 SEHNR, CDR2 FQNEAQ (reference sequence). This CDR3 comprises 15 residues. The germline V and J ends were trimmed by 3 bases and 10 bases, with 19 bases remaining between them. The CDR3 DNA reads TGTGCCAGCAGCTTCCGGGACTTCAAGGCTGGAGAGCAGTTCTTC. Residues: CASSFRDFKAGEQFF.

This clone was observed a handful of times. This chain connects TRBV11-2 to TRBJ2-7; 7 bases agree with TRBD1. In germline, CDR1 is SGHAT, CDR2 FQNNGV. V lost 5 bases, J lost 10 bases, and 8 bases stayed unmatched. This CDR3 region has 12 residues. Here the CDR3 DNA reads TGTGCCAGCAGCCCGAACAGACAGGGTCAGTACTTC. Translation: CASSPNRQGQYF.

The CDR3: CASSVGGAGDTQYF. CDR3 DNA: TGTGCCAGCAGCGTCGGGGGGGCGGGTGATACGCAGTATTTT. V gene TRBV9 combines with J gene TRBJ2-3; the match to TRBD2 covers 8 bases. Germline V gene data show CDR1 as SGDLS and CDR2 as YYNGEE. This CDR3 has 14 residues. Trimming removed 2 bases from V and 6 bases from J; junction bases left unmatched: 5. The variable domain in full, with the rest retrieved from reference TRBV9 and TRBJ2-3, is DSGVTQTPKHLITATGQRVTLRCSPRSGDLSVYWYQQSLDQGLQFLIQYYNGEERAKGNILERFSAQQFPDLHSELNLSSLELGDSALYFCASSVGGAGDTQYFGPGTRLTVL.

The chain links TRBV9 to TRBJ2-7; TRBD2 might be the D (5 bases). Germline V gives CDR1 SGDLS, CDR2 YYNGEE. The length of the CDR3 is 15 residues. Trimming pared 0 bases from V and 0 bases from J, leaving 10 bases between. CDR3 in amino acids: CASSVGTGSSYEQYF. CDR3 sequence (DNA): TGTGCCAGCAGCGTAGGGACTGGGAGCTCCTACGAGCAGTACTTC.

This clone was observed a handful of times. The chain combines TRBV6-6 with TRBJ2-7, with a tentative D call TRBD2 (6 bases). The ends were cut back, 6 bases at V and 0 bases at J, with 9 bases in the middle. Germline V gene data show CDR1 as MNHNY and CDR2 as SVGAGI (reference sequence). The CDR3 extends over 13 amino acids. The CDR3 reads CASRGLSSYEQYF. The CDR3 coding sequence is TGTGCCAGCAGGGGACTGAGCTCCTACGAGCAGTACTTC.

This clone turned up a few times. The J gene is TRBJ2-7, the V gene TRBV6-1; 8 bases fit TRBD2. This CDR3 has 15 residues. V lost 4 bases to trimming and J lost 7 bases; unmatched junction nucleotides: 12. Germline CDR1 MNHNS, CDR2 SASEGT. Written as DNA, the CDR3 is TGTGCCAGCAGTGGCGAGGCCCAGCGGGGGAGGGAGCAGTACTTC. It is translated as CASSGEAQRGREQYF.

Of note for this clone: A read error may produce the germline difference seen at one junction end. The V gene is TRBV2, the J gene TRBJ1-2, with D unclear. The germline V gene has CDR1 SNHLY and CDR2 FYNNEI. This CDR3 has 10 amino acids. As DNA, the CDR3 is TGTGCCAGCAGTGAAACGGCCATTTCCTTC. Its translation is CASSETAISF.

This clone was counted a single time. The chain links TRBV11-2 to TRBJ1-2; tentative D call: TRBD1 (6 bases). In germline, CDR1 is SGHAT, CDR2 FQNNGV. V was shortened by 5 bases and J by 11 bases, with 24 bases between the two germline ends. The CDR3 sequence is 15 residues long. The CDR3 DNA reads as TGTGCCAGCAGCCCCACCCAGGGGTTTCCCCGGTTTTACACCTTC. This translates into CASSPTQGFPRFYTF.

This clone has a single count. The rearrangement uses TRBV9 and TRBJ2-5; D perhaps matches TRBD2 (6 bases). The CDR3 loop spans 15 amino acids. Per the germline V gene, CDR1 is SGDLS and CDR2 is YYNGEE. Trimming removed 0 bases from V and 4 bases from J, with 13 bases in between. CDR3 protein: CASSVAPVGGETQYF. The CDR3 DNA sequence: TGTGCCAGCAGCGTAGCCCCAGTGGGGGGAGAGACCCAGTACTTC.

The chain combines TRBV4-1 with TRBJ2-7, with 9 bases lining up with TRBD2. The CDR3 extends over 15 amino acids. V trimming: 2 bases; J trimming: 3 bases; junction bases outside the gene matches: 5. Germline CDR1 is MGHRA and CDR2 is YSYEKL. DNA of the CDR3: TGCGCCAGCAGCCAACCCGGGACTAGCAGCTACGAGCAGTACTTC. Protein: CASSQPGTSSYEQYF.

The rearrangement links TRBV4-1 to TRBJ2-7; D is tentatively TRBD1 or TRBD2 (5 bases each). CDR3 size: 14 residues. CDR1 is MGHRA, CDR2 YSYEKL, per germline. Trimming took 4 bases from V and 3 from J, leaving 13 bases between them. CDR3 bases: TGCGCCAGCAGCCCAACAGGAGGTATCTACGAGCAGTACTTC. Amino acids: CASSPTGGIYEQYF.

Only a few counts were recorded for this clone. V usage is TRBV19 and J usage is TRBJ1-4, with 7 positions matching TRBD1. This CDR3 is built from 17 residues. Germline V gene data show CDR1 as LNHDA and CDR2 as SQIVND (reference sequence). Unmatched junction bases numbered 11, after V lost 7 bases and J lost 0 bases. The CDR3 DNA is TGTGCCAGTACCCGCGTGGGGCAGGGGGCAACTAATGAAAAACTGTTTTTT. Protein sequence: CASTRVGQGATNEKLFF.

J is TRBJ1-5 and V is TRBV27; 8 nucleotides align to TRBD1. The ends lost 4 bases at V and 6 bases at J; junction bases unmatched: 5. CDR3 size: 14 residues. CDR1 and CDR2 from the germline V gene are MNHEY and SMNVEV (reference sequence). The CDR3: CASSSGQGSQPQHF. CDR3 DNA: TGTGCCAGCAGTTCTGGACAGGGTAGTCAGCCCCAGCATTTT.

This rearrangement joins TRBV5-6 to TRBJ1-2; a possible D gene is TRBD1 (5 bases). The CDR3 runs 14 residues. V was pared by 4 bases and J by 2 bases, with 12 bases between. Germline V lookup: CDR1 SGHDT, CDR2 YYEEEE. CDR3 protein: CASSLPRENYGYTF. The DNA for the CDR3 is TGTGCCAGCAGCCTACCCAGGGAAAACTATGGCTACACCTTC.

This clone was seen just once. The gene calls are TRBV28 and TRBJ2-3; 9 bases match TRBD2. Trimming took 5 bases from V and 4 from J; bases not matched to a gene: 7. The germline V gene has CDR1 MDHEN and CDR2 SYDVKM. CDR3 size: 15 residues. The CDR3, as DNA: TGTGCCAGCAGTCTGCGAGCGGGAGGTGCAGATACGCAGTATTTT. Translating gives CASSLRAGGADTQYF. The variable domain in full, completed from reference TRBV28 and TRBJ2-3, reads DVKVTQSSRYLVKRTGEKVFLECVQDMDHENMFWYRQDPGLGLRLIYFSYDVKMKEKGDIPEGYSVSREKKERFSLILESASTNQTSMYLCASSLRAGGADTQYFGPGTRLTVL.

The V gene is TRBV6-5, the J gene TRBJ2-7; 8 bases match TRBD2. This CDR3 has 15 amino acids. The V and J ends lost 2 bases and 3 bases, in that order; junction bases with no gene match: 6. The germline V gene has CDR1 MNHEY and CDR2 SVGAGI. The CDR3: CASSYRLALIYEQYF. The CDR3 DNA reads TGTGCCAGCAGTTACCGACTAGCGCTGATCTACGAGCAGTACTTC.

The chain recombines TRBV28 with TRBJ1-6, with 10 bases fitting TRBD1. In germline, CDR1 is MDHEN, CDR2 SYDVKM. The CDR3 loop spans 15 amino acids. Trimming took 6 bases from V and 14 from J; bases not matched to a gene: 13. CDR3 DNA sequence: TGTGCCAGCAGCCTAACCGGGACAGGGGCCCTTTCCCTCCACTTT. It encodes CASSLTGTGALSLHF.